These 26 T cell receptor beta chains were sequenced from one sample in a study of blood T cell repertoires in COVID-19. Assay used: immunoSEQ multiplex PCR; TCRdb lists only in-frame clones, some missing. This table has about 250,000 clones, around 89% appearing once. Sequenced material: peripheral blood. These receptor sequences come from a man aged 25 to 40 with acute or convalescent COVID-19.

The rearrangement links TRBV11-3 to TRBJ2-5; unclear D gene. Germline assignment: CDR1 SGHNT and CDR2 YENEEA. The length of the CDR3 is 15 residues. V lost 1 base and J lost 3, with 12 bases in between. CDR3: CASSLGAEKKETQYF. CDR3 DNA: TGTGCCAGCAGCTTAGGAGCTGAAAAGAAAGAGACCCAGTACTTC. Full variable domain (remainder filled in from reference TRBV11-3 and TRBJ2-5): EAGVVQSPRYKIIEKKQPVAFWCNPISGHNTLYWYLQNLGQGPELLIRYENEEAVDDSQLPKDRFSAERLKGVDSTLKIQPAELGDSAVYLCASSLGAEKKETQYFGPGTRLLVL.

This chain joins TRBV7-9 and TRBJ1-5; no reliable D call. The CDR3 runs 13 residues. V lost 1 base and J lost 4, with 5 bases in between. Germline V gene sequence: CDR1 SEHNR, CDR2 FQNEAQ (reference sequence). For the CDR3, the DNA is TGTGCCAGCAGCTTAGAGAGGAATCAGCCCCAGCATTTT. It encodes CASSLERNQPQHF.

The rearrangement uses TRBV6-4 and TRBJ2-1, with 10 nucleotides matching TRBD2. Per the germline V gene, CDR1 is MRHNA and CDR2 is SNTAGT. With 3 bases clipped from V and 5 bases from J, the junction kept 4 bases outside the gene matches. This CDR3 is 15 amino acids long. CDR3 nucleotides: TGTGCCAGCAGTGAACTAGCGGGGAGAAACAATGAGCAGTTCTTC. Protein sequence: CASSELAGRNNEQFF.

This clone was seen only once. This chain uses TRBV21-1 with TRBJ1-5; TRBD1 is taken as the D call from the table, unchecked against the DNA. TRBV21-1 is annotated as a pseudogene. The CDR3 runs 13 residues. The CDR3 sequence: CASSKDPDQPQHF. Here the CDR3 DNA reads TGTGCCAGCAGCAAAGATCCAGATCAGCCCCAGCATTTT.

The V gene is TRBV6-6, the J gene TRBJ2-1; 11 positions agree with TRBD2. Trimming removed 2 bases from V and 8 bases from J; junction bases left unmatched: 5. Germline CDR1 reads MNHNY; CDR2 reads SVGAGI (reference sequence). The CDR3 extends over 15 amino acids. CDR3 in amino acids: CASSYPSGRSDEQFF. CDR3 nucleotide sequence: TGTGCCAGCAGTTACCCTAGCGGGAGGTCGGATGAGCAGTTCTTC.

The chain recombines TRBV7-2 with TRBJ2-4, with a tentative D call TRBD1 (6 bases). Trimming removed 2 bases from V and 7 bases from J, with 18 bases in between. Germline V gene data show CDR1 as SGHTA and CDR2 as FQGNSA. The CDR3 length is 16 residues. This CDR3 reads CASSLRGSGLGNIQYF. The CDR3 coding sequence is TGTGCCAGCAGCTTAAGGGGGTCGGGCCTGGGGAACATTCAGTACTTC. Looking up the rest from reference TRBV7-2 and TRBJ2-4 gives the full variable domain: GAGVSQSPSNKVTEKGKDVELRCDPISGHTALYWYRQSLGQGLEFLIYFQGNSAPDKSGLPSDRFSAERTGGSVSTLTIQRTQQEDSAVYLCASSLRGSGLGNIQYFGAGTRLSVL.

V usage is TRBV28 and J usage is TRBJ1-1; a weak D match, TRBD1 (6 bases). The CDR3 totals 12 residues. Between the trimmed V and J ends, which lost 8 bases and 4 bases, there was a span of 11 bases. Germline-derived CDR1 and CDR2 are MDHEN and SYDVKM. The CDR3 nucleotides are TGTGCCAGCTACACAGGGAGCACTGAAGCTTTCTTT. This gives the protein CASYTGSTEAFF. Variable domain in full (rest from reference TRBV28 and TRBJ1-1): DVKVTQSSRYLVKRTGEKVFLECVQDMDHENMFWYRQDPGLGLRLIYFSYDVKMKEKGDIPEGYSVSREKKERFSLILESASTNQTSMYLCASYTGSTEAFFGQGTRLTVV.

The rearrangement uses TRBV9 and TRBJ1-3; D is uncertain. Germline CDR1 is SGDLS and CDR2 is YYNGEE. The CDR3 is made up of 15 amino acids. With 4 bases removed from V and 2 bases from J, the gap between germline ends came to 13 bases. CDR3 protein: CASSTDNLPGNTIYF. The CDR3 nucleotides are TGTGCCAGCAGCACAGACAATCTCCCTGGAAACACCATATATTTT.

CDR3 nucleotides: TGCGCCAGCATGGGGGGGAGGGACTCTGGGGCCAACGTCCTGACTTTC. The encoded protein is CASMGGRDSGANVLTF. The V gene is TRBV23-1, the J gene TRBJ2-6; 7 nucleotides match TRBD2. TRBV23-1 is given ORF status, its function remaining uncertain. Germline trimming cut 7 bases from V and 0 bases from J; bases unmatched to any gene: 6. The CDR3 totals 16 residues.

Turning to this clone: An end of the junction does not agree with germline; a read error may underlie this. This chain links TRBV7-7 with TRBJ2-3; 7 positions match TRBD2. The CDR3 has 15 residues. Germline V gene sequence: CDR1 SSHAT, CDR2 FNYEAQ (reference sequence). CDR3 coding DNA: TGTGCTAGCAGCTGGGGGGGAGGGAGCACAGATACGCAGTATTTT. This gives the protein CASSWGGGSTDTQYF.

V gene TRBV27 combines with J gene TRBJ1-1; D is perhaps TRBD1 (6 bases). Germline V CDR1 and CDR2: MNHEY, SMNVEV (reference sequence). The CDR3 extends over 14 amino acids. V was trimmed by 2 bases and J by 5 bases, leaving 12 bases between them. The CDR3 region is CASSLQGRGTEAFF. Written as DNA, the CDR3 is TGTGCCAGCAGTTTACAGGGGAGAGGAACTGAAGCTTTCTTT.

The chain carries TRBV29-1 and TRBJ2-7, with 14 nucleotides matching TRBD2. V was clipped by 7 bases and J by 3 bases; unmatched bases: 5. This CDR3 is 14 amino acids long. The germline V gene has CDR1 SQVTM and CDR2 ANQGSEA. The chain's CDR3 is CSGGTSGSIYEQYF. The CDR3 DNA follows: TGCAGCGGCGGGACTAGCGGGAGTATCTACGAGCAGTACTTC.

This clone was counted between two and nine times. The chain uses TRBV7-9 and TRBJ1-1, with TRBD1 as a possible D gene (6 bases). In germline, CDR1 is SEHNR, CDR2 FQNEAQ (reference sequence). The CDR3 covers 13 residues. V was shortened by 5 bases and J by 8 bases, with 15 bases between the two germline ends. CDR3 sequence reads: CASSQQGVMEAFF. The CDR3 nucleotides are TGTGCCAGCAGCCAACAGGGCGTTATGGAAGCTTTCTTT. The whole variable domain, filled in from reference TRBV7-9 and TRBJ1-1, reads DTGVSQNPRHKITKRGQNVTFRCDPISEHNRLYWYRQTLGQGPEFLTYFQNEAQLEKSRLLSDRFSAERPKGSFSTLEIQRTEQGDSAMYLCASSQQGVMEAFFGQGTRLTVV.

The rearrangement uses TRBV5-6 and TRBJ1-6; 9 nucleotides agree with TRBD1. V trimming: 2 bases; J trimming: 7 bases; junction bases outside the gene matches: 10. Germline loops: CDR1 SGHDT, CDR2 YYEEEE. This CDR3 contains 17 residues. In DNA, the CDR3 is TGTGCCAGCAGCTTTGTAACAGGGGGCAGTTGGAATTCACCCCTCCACTTT. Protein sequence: CASSFVTGGSWNSPLHF.

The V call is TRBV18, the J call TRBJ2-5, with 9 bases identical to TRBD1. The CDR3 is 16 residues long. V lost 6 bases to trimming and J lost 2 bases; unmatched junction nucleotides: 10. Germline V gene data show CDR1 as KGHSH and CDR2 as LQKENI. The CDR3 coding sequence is TGTGCCAGCTCCCCTTCCAGACAGGGGGGGCAAGAGACCCAGTACTTC. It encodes CASSPSRQGGQETQYF.

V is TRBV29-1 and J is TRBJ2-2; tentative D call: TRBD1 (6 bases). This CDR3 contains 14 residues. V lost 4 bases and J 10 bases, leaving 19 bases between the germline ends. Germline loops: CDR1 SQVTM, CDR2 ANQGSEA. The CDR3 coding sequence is TGCAGCGTTGGTACGACAGGTACACCGGAGGAGCTGTTTTTT. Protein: CSVGTTGTPEELFF.

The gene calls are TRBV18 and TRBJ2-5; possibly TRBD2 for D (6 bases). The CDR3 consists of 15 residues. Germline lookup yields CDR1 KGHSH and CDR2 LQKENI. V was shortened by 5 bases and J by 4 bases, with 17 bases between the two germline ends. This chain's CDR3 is CASSSSRAGLETQYF. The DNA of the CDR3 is TGTGCCAGCTCATCATCACGGGCGGGGTTAGAGACCCAGTACTTC.

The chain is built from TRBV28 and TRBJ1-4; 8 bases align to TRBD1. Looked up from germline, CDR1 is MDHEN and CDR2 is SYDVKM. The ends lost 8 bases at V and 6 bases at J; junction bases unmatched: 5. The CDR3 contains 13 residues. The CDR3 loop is CASRTGGHEKLFF. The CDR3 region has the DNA TGTGCCAGCCGTACAGGGGGGCATGAAAAACTGTTTTTT.

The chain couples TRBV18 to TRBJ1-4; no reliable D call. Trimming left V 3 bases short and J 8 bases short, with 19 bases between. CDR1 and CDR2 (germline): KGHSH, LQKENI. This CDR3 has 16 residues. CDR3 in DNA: TGTGCCAGCTCACCCTCGGAATCGACGGGTCTAGAAAAACTGTTTTTT. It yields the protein CASSPSESTGLEKLFF.

CDR3 region: CASSEVFAEAFF. The CDR3 coding sequence is TGTGCCAGCAGTGAAGTCTTCGCTGAAGCTTTCTTT. The chain recombines TRBV6-1 with TRBJ1-1; D is uncertain. Between the trimmed V and J ends, which lost 1 base and 6 bases, there was a span of 6 bases. Germline values: CDR1 MNHNS, CDR2 SASEGT. The length of the CDR3 is 12 residues.

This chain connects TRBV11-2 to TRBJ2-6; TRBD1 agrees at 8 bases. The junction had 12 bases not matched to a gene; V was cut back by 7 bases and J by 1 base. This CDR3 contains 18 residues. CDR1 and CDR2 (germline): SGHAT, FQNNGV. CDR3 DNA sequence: TGTGCCAGCATCCATACCGGACAGGGAATTTCTGGGGCCAACGTCCTGACTTTC. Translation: CASIHTGQGISGANVLTF.

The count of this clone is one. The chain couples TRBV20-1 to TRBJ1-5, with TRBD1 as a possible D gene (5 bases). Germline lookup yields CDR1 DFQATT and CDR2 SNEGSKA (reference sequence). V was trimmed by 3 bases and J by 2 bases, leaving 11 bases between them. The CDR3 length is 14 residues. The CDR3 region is CSASGAQRNQPQHF. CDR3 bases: TGCAGTGCTAGTGGGGCACAACGCAATCAGCCCCAGCATTTT.

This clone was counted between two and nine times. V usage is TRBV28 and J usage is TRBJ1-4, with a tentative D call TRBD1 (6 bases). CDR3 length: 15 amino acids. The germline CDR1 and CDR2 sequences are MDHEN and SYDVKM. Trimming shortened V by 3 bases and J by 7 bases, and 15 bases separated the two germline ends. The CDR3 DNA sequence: TGTGCCAGCAGTTTGTCGCAGGGGTTAGGTGAAAAACTGTTTTTT. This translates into CASSLSQGLGEKLFF.

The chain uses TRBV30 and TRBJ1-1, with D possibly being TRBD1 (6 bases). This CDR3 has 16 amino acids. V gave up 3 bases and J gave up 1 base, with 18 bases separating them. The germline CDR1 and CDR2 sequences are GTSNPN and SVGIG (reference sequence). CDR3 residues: CAWSDGGGRPNTEAFF. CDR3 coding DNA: TGTGCCTGGAGCGACGGGGGGGGCAGGCCGAACACTGAAGCTTTCTTT. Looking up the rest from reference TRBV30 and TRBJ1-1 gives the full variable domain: SQTIHQWPATLVQPVGSPLSLECTVEGTSNPNLYWYRQAAGRGLQLLFYSVGIGQISSEVPQNLSASRPQDRQFILSSKKLLLSDSGFYLCAWSDGGGRPNTEAFFGQGTRLTVV.

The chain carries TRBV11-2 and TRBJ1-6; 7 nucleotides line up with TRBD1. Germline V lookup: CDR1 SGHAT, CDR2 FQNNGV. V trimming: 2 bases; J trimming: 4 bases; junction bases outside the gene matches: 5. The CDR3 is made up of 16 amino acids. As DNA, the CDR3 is TGTGCCAGCAGCTTAACTCCAGGGGGATATAATTCACCCCTCCACTTT. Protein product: CASSLTPGGYNSPLHF.

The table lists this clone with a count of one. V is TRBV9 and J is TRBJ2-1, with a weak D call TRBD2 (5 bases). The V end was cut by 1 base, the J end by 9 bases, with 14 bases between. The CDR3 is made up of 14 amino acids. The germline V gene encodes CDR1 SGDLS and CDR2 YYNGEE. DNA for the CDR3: TGTGCCAGCAGCGTAATCCGTGAGGCGGGTGAGCAGTTCTTC. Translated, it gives CASSVIREAGEQFF.